This TCR beta chain comes out of a study of Graves' ophthalmopathy and Graves' hyperthyroidism. Study-wide results and caveats: Distinction of ophthalmopathy from stable hyperthyroidism by a 13-signature model reached 87.88% sensitivity and 81.08% specificity.

RNA transcripts yielded amplified TCR beta CDR3 regions. The library came from an HTBI-primed first-round RT-PCR and a second-round multiplex PCR. TCRdb called the multiplex PCR reads again in MiXCR, with one record for every CDR3 protein. The sample includes about 400,000 distinct CDR3 sequences, 18% seen only once; the top ten take about 1.4%. Germline V gene lookup returns CDR1 WNHNN and CDR2 SYGVQD (reference sequence). Trimming removed 4 bases from V and 10 bases from J; junction bases left unmatched: 14. The CDR3 covers 15 residues. In this cohort, patients with other autoimmune diseases, uncontrolled infections, pregnancy or lactation were excluded. It was on clinical symptoms, serum thyroxine, TRAb, thyroid ultrasound and orbital computed tomography that diagnosis relied. This clonotype was recorded many times. Its antigen is not identified.

The chain employs TRBV10-1 and TRBJ2-5, with TRBD2 matching over 8 bases. Specimen: peripheral blood. The TCR was taken from a woman aged 18-29 years with Graves' ophthalmopathy. The DNA for the CDR3 is TGCGCCAGCAGTGCTACAGCGGGAGACCCTCGGGACCAGTACTTC. The encoded protein is CASSATAGDPRDQYF.